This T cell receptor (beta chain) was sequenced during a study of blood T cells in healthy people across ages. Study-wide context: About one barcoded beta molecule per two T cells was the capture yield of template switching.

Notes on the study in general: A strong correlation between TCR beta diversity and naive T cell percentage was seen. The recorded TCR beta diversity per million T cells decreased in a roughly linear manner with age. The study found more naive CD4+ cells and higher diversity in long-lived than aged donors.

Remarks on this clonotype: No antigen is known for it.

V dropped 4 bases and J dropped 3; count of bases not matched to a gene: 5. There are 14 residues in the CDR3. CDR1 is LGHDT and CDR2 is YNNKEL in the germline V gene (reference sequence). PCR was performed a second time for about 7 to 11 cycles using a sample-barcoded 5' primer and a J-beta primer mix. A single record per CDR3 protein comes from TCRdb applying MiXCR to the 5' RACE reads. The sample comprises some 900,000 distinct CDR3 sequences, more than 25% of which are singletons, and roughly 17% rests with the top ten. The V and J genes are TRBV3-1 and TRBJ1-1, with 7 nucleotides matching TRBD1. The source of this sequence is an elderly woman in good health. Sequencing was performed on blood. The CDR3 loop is CASSPARGDTEAFF. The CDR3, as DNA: TGTGCCAGCAGCCCCGCCAGGGGGGACACTGAAGCTTTCTTT.